Following are 8 T cell receptor beta chains from one sample sequenced in a study of cytomegalovirus exposure and HLA in healthy donors. The PCR used 60 Vbeta and 13 Jbeta primers. Sequenced by immunoSEQ multiplex PCR; TCRdb stores in-frame clones only, minus some. The sample has tens of thousands of clones; 75% to 80% are singletons. Sequencing used PBMCs. The receptors derive from a female donor in good health and CMV-seronegative.

This chain links TRBV7-2 with TRBJ2-2; maybe TRBD1 (6 bases). The CDR3 extends over 17 amino acids. V gave up 4 bases and J gave up 3 bases, with 18 bases separating them. Germline V lookup: CDR1 SGHTA, CDR2 FQGNSA. The CDR3 loop is CASSSSGTQVYTGELFF. The CDR3 DNA reads as TGTGCCAGCAGCTCCTCCGGGACACAGGTCTACACCGGGGAGCTGTTTTTT.

The chain joins TRBV29-1 to TRBJ2-3; a possible D gene is TRBD1 (6 bases). Trimming took 5 bases from V and 3 from J, leaving 18 bases between them. Germline CDR1 is SQVTM and CDR2 is ANQGSEA. The CDR3 runs 15 residues. CDR3 DNA: TGCAGCGTTAGAGGGACACCCGAAGGAACAGATACGCAGTATTTT. It specifies CSVRGTPEGTDTQYF.

The rearrangement joins TRBV6-5 to TRBJ2-7; no definite D call. V was cut by 5 bases and J by 7 bases, with 15 bases left in between. Germline CDR1 is MNHEY and CDR2 is SVGAGI. The CDR3 runs 13 residues. In DNA form, the CDR3 reads TGTGCCAGCAGTCCTCCCCTGGCCTTGGAGCAGTACTTC. Residues: CASSPPLALEQYF.

This clone was seen a single time. The chain links TRBV9 to TRBJ2-1; TRBD2 matches at 14 bases. The V gene end was trimmed by 5 bases and the J gene end by 1 base; junction bases not matched to a gene: 2. CDR3 size: 16 residues. The germline CDR1 and CDR2 sequences are SGDLS and YYNGEE. CDR3 residues: CASSGLAGGSYNEQFF. The CDR3 DNA reads as TGTGCCAGCAGTGGACTAGCGGGGGGTTCCTACAATGAGCAGTTCTTC.

The gene calls are TRBV5-3 and TRBJ2-5; perhaps TRBD1 as D (6 bases). TRBV5-3 is assigned to the ORF class and has an uncertain function. The V gene lost 2 bases and the J gene lost 3 bases, with 20 bases spanning the gap. CDR3 size: 17 residues. CDR3: CARSLSSRDIREETQYF. Written as DNA, the CDR3 is TGTGCCAGAAGCTTATCGAGTCGGGACATTAGGGAAGAGACCCAGTACTTC.

The CDR3 region is CASRPTGTMSEQYF. In DNA form, the CDR3 reads TGTGCCAGCAGACCGACAGGGACGATGAGCGAGCAGTACTTC. This sequence joins TRBV7-2 and TRBJ2-7; TRBD1 matches 7 bases. The CDR3 runs to 14 residues. The V and J ends lost 6 bases and 6 bases, in that order; junction bases with no gene match: 11. Germline CDR1 and CDR2: SGHTA and FQGNSA.

The rearrangement uses TRBV27 and TRBJ2-5; tentatively, D is TRBD1 (7 bases). CDR1 and CDR2 from the germline V gene are MNHEY and SMNVEV (reference sequence). The CDR3 sequence is 16 residues long. Deletions cut 9 bases from V and 2 bases from J, with 22 bases between. The CDR3 DNA is TGTGCCAGTAGCACGCTCCTGACAGGGAGGCAAGAGACCCAGTACTTC. It specifies CASSTLLTGRQETQYF.

The chain combines TRBV21-1 with TRBJ1-5; the D call in the table, TRBD1, was not verified against the DNA. TRBV21-1 corresponds to a pseudogene. CDR3 length: 16 amino acids. The DNA for the CDR3 is TGTGCCAGCAGCAAAGGGGGCAGGAGATACAATCAGCCCCAGCATTTT. This sequence encodes CASSKGGRRYNQPQHF.